This TCR beta chain was identified in a study of T cell responses to AZD1222 COVID-19 vaccine. In this sample, this clone turned up a few times. Profiled with immunoSEQ multiplex PCR; TCRdb holds only in-frame clones, not every one. The data hold nearly 95,000 clones, with roughly nine tenths observed a single time. CDR3 length: 14 amino acids. V lost 5 bases and J 2 bases, leaving 11 bases between the germline ends. CDR1 and CDR2 (germline): SGHTA, FQGTGA. This specimen was peripheral blood, taken 28 days after the second AZD1222 dose. The clonotype originates from an adult who received the AZD1222 COVID-19 vaccine. This chain uses TRBV7-3 with TRBJ2-3; tentatively, D is TRBD2 (5 bases). CDR3 DNA sequence: TGTGCCAGCAGCAGTACTAGTTACACAGATACGCAGTATTTT. This sequence encodes CASSSTSYTDTQYF.